The TCR beta chain described here comes from a study of shared clonotypes between healthy human individuals. The CDR3 is 14 amino acids. Germline V gene lookup returns CDR1 LGHNA and CDR2 YSLEER. With 0 bases removed from V and 6 bases from J, the gap between germline ends came to 12 bases. Measured with immunoSEQ multiplex PCR; TCRdb has only the in-frame clones, and not every one. The table includes about 820,000 clones, almost 95% detected once. The naive CD8 subset, CD45RO-negative cells positively selected for CCR7, excluded terminally differentiated effector memory CD45RA+ cells. This chain uses TRBV4-3 with TRBJ2-7; D possibly matches TRBD1 or TRBD2 (5 bases each). Input material: naive CD8+ T cells sorted from blood. The TCR comes from a man in his thirties or forties in good health. The CDR3 sequence: CASSQDPKGSEQYF. As DNA, the CDR3 is TGCGCCAGCAGCCAAGACCCAAAGGGGAGCGAGCAGTACTTC.